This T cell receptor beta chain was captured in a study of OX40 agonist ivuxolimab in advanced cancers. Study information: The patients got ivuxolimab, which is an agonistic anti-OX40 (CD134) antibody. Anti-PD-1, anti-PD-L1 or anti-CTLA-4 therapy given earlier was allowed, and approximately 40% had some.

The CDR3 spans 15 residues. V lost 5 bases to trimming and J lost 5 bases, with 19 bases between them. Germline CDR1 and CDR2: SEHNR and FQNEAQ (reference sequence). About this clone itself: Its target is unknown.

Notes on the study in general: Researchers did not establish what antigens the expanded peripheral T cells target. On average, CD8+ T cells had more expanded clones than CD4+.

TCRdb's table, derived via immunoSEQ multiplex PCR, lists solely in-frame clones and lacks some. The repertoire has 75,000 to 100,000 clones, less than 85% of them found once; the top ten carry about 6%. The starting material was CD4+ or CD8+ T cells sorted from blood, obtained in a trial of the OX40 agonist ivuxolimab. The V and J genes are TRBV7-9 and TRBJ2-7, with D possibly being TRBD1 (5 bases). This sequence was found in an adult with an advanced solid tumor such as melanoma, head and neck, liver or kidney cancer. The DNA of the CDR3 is TGTGCCAGCAGCGGGAATCAGGGTATCCTCCACGAGCAGTACTTC. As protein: CASSGNQGILHEQYF.